Given below is one T cell receptor (beta chain) in context. The antigen remains undetermined. V lost 6 bases to trimming and J lost 1 base, with 9 bases between them. The germline V gene encodes CDR1 SGHNT and CDR2 YENEEA. The CDR3 loop spans 13 amino acids. This sample stems from a study of shared clonotypes between healthy human individuals. Study-wide results and caveats: Naive subsets generally had larger estimated richness than memory subsets.

The repertoire was sequenced with immunoSEQ multiplex PCR; TCRdb's copy has only in-frame clones and lacks some. The table records under 1,100,000 clones, around 82% of them present only once. Sequenced material: memory CD4+ T cells from PBMCs. The subset here: CD45RA-negative fraction. The clonotype was recovered from a man younger than 35 in good health. Some clones in this sample may be carry-over from other donors' samples. This chain joins TRBV11-3 and TRBJ1-1; the D is unclear. The CDR3 sequence: CASSLLANTEAFF. The CDR3 DNA reads as TGTGCCAGCAGTCTACTGGCGAACACTGAAGCTTTCTTT.